This passage covers 19 T cell receptor beta chains from one sample sequenced in a study of cytomegalovirus exposure and HLA in healthy donors. Primers for the PCR totalled 60 Vbeta and 13 Jbeta. TCRdb's copy holds only in-frame clones and misses some; the assay was immunoSEQ multiplex PCR. The repertoire holds 200,000 to 250,000 clones, with 78% as singletons. Sequencing was carried out using PBMCs. Receptors originate from a male donor in good health and CMV-seronegative.

This chain connects TRBV7-2 to TRBJ2-7; 8 nucleotides align to TRBD1. CDR1 and CDR2 from the germline V gene are SGHTA and FQGNSA. This CDR3 is 16 amino acids long. Trimming cost V 5 bases and J 2 bases; bases outside gene matches: 11. CDR3 DNA sequence: TGTGCCAGCAGCCTCCCAGGGGGCCCCAACACCTACGAGCAGTACTTC. Its translation is CASSLPGGPNTYEQYF.

The chain uses TRBV4-2 and TRBJ2-5; 12 nucleotides agree with TRBD2. TRBJ2-7 matches the DNA end more closely, so the J call is doubtful. This CDR3 spans 17 amino acids. Germline lookup yields CDR1 LGHNA and CDR2 YNFKEQ. The CDR3 loop reads CASSRGLAGTLSYEQYF. The CDR3 DNA follows: TGTGCCAGCAGCCGCGGACTAGCGGGGACCCTTTCCTACGAGCAGTACTTC.

This chain joins TRBV4-2 and TRBJ1-4, with 8 positions matching TRBD1. Trimming at V came to 3 bases and at J to 8 bases, leaving 8 bases not matched to a gene. Germline V CDR1 and CDR2: LGHNA, YNFKEQ. This CDR3 has 15 amino acids. The chain's CDR3 is CASSQTWTGREKLFF. Here the CDR3 DNA reads TGTGCCAGCAGCCAGACTTGGACAGGGAGAGAAAAACTGTTTTTT.

Notes on this clone: Other nucleotide sequences in the sample specify the same CDR3. The chain links TRBV9 to TRBJ1-1, with TRBD1 as a possible D gene (5 bases). From germline, CDR1 is SGDLS and CDR2 YYNGEE. V lost 2 bases, J lost 2 bases, and 10 bases lay in between. The CDR3 length is 14 residues. CDR3 sequence: CASSVAGVNTEAFF. Here the CDR3 DNA reads TGTGCCAGCAGCGTTGCGGGGGTCAACACTGAAGCTTTCTTT.

This chain uses TRBV5-6 with TRBJ2-5, with 12 positions matching TRBD2. Trimming at V came to 4 bases and at J to 1 base, leaving 5 bases not matched to a gene. Germline CDR1 SGHDT, CDR2 YYEEEE. The length of the CDR3 is 16 residues. CDR3 protein: CASSMGLAGLQETQYF. In DNA form, the CDR3 reads TGTGCCAGCAGCATGGGACTAGCGGGTCTCCAAGAGACCCAGTACTTC.

The chain employs TRBV5-4 and TRBJ2-5; no definite D call. The J call may be faulty, since TRBJ2-7 better matches the DNA end. The length of the CDR3 is 12 residues. Looked up from germline, CDR1 is SGHNT and CDR2 is YYREEE (reference sequence). The CDR3 DNA reads TGTGCCAGCAGCTTGCCAGGAAACGAGCAGTACTTC. It translates to CASSLPGNEQYF.

The V call is TRBV30, the J call TRBJ1-2; TRBD1 aligns across 7 bases. The CDR3 has 13 amino acids. The V gene end was trimmed by 3 bases and the J gene end by 5 bases; junction bases not matched to a gene: 6. Germline V lookup: CDR1 GTSNPN, CDR2 SVGIG (reference sequence). The CDR3 reads CAWSRDRSYGYTF. CDR3 DNA sequence: TGTGCCTGGAGCCGGGACAGAAGTTATGGCTACACCTTC.

The chain is built from TRBV30 and TRBJ1-4, with D possibly TRBD1 on 6 matching bases. From germline, CDR1 is GTSNPN and CDR2 SVGIG (reference sequence). CDR3 size: 14 residues. V was shortened by 0 bases and J by 4 bases, with 9 bases between the two germline ends. The chain's CDR3 is CAWSVSRGNEKLFF. The CDR3 coding sequence is TGTGCCTGGAGTGTAAGCAGGGGTAATGAAAAACTGTTTTTT.

The rearrangement joins TRBV28 to TRBJ1-4; a weak D match, TRBD1 (6 bases). The V end was cut by 3 bases, the J end by 0 bases, with 23 bases between. This CDR3 is 20 amino acids long. In germline, CDR1 is MDHEN, CDR2 SYDVKM. The CDR3: CASSLAGAMEDGSTNEKLFF. Written as DNA, the CDR3 is TGTGCCAGCAGTTTGGCAGGGGCAATGGAGGACGGTTCAACTAATGAAAAACTGTTTTTT.

V usage is TRBV5-5 and J usage is TRBJ2-7; TRBD2 aligns across 11 bases. The germline gives CDR1 SGHKS, CDR2 YYEKEE (reference sequence). V was clipped by 4 bases and J by 4 bases; unmatched bases: 7. The CDR3 spans 15 residues. The CDR3 region is CASSASLAGEYEQYF. CDR3 nucleotides: TGTGCCAGCAGCGCTTCACTAGCGGGAGAGTACGAGCAGTACTTC.

The chain combines TRBV4-2 with TRBJ2-7; TRBD2 matches 9 bases. The CDR3 consists of 17 residues. In germline, CDR1 is LGHNA, CDR2 YNFKEQ. The V gene end was trimmed by 1 base and the J gene end by 2 bases; junction bases not matched to a gene: 9. CDR3 loop: CASSQAVTSGSTYEQYF. In nucleotides, the CDR3 is TGTGCCAGCAGCCAAGCCGTCACTAGCGGGTCCACCTACGAGCAGTACTTC.

The CDR3 DNA sequence: TGTGCCAGCAGCTTAGCGGCGGGTTATGAGCAGTACTTC. This sequence encodes CASSLAAGYEQYF. This chain uses TRBV7-2 with TRBJ2-7, with D possibly matching TRBD2 (5 bases). V was trimmed by 0 bases and J by 7 bases, leaving 10 bases between them. CDR3 length: 13 amino acids. Germline CDR1 is SGHTA and CDR2 is FQGNSA.

The CDR3 DNA reads TGTGCCAGCAGTGTGGCGACCGAGACAGGAAGCTCCTACGAGCAGTACTTC. Its translation: CASSVATETGSSYEQYF. The chain has TRBV28 and TRBJ2-7, with D maybe TRBD1 (6 bases). V shed 5 bases and J shed 0 bases, with 20 bases lying between them. The CDR3 extends over 17 amino acids. CDR1 is MDHEN and CDR2 is SYDVKM in the germline V gene.

The chain has TRBV6-1 and TRBJ1-5; 9 nucleotides align to TRBD1. The CDR3 extends over 17 amino acids. V lost 1 base, J lost 4 bases, and 8 bases stayed unmatched. Per germline, CDR1 MNHNS and CDR2 SASEGT. This chain's CDR3 is CASSEGLGTGRNQPQHF. The DNA for the CDR3 is TGTGCCAGCAGTGAAGGGTTAGGGACAGGGCGGAATCAGCCCCAGCATTTT.

The chain employs TRBV15 and TRBJ2-7; D may be TRBD2 (5 bases). V was clipped by 0 bases and J by 6 bases, with 15 bases between them. Germline-derived CDR1 and CDR2 are LNHNV and YYDKDF (reference sequence). CDR3 size: 15 residues. The CDR3 DNA reads TGTGCCACCAGCAGAGATCGGAGGTTTGGTCCCGAGCAGTACTTC. This translates into CATSRDRRFGPEQYF.

This clone was picked up a small number of times. The chain couples TRBV27 to TRBJ1-1; D is unclear. Germline CDR1 and CDR2: MNHEY and SMNVEV (reference sequence). The CDR3 totals 14 residues. V gave up 2 bases and J gave up 4 bases, with 11 bases separating them. The CDR3 DNA follows: TGTGCCAGCAGTTTAGAAACCGGGGTCACTGAAGCTTTCTTT. It is translated as CASSLETGVTEAFF.

The chain joins TRBV6-4 to TRBJ2-3; 8 bases align to TRBD1. The CDR3 sequence is 15 residues long. Germline CDR1 is MRHNA and CDR2 is SNTAGT. J lost 2 bases, V lost 6 bases, and 7 bases had no gene match. The CDR3 spells CASSRQGTITDTQYF. The CDR3 DNA reads TGTGCCAGCAGCAGACAGGGGACCATCACAGATACGCAGTATTTT.

This clone was detected only once. V and J are TRBV5-4 and TRBJ1-2; 8 bases fit TRBD1. This CDR3 is 13 amino acids long. V gave up 3 bases and J gave up 5 bases; unmatched junction bases: 3. Germline lookup yields CDR1 SGHNT and CDR2 YYREEE (reference sequence). The CDR3 spells CASSSQGAYGYTF. Written as DNA, the CDR3 is TGTGCCAGCAGCTCTCAGGGGGCATATGGCTACACCTTC.

This chain joins TRBV18 and TRBJ2-1, with 11 bases identical to TRBD1. Losses at the gene ends were 3 bases for V and 8 bases for J; bases not matched to a gene: 6. Germline CDR1 and CDR2: KGHSH and LQKENI. The CDR3 extends over 15 amino acids. The CDR3: CASSPSGTGGDEQFF. The CDR3 coding sequence is TGTGCCAGCTCACCTTCCGGGACAGGGGGAGATGAGCAGTTCTTC.